The subject of this entry is one T cell receptor beta chain. The antigen is not known. This likely comes from a read error, as the CDR3 has no conserved phenylalanine or tryptophan at its end. TCRdb fed the 5' RACE reads into MiXCR, producing one record per CDR3 protein. The sample has approximately 60,000 distinct CDR3 sequences; approximately 27% are singletons. Tregs were sorted as CD4+CD25+CD127-/low cells. The CDR3 is 14 residues long. Trimming removed 2 bases from V and 1 base from J, with 11 bases in between. Germline assignment: CDR1 DFQATT and CDR2 SNEGSKA (reference sequence). General observations from the study: The TCR gene usage of tumor memory CD4+ T cells clustered together with blood and lymph node memory CD4+ cells and with lymph node naive CD4+ cells.

This clonotype was sampled from a female donor with breast cancer. Input material: tumor-infiltrating Tregs sorted from the breast tumor. The J gene is TRBJ2-5, the V gene TRBV20-1; D unresolved. CDR3 in DNA: TGCAGTGCTAGATATGGACCCATCCAAGAGACCCAGTACTCC. Protein: CSARYGPIQETQYS.